The 9 T cell receptor beta chains below all came from one sample that was sequenced in a study of T cells in Graves' hyperthyroidism and ophthalmopathy. Amplified TCR beta CDR3 regions derived from RNA transcripts. During a first-round RT-PCR of the TCR CDR3, the HTBI primer set was used. TCRdb re-called the multiplex PCR reads with MiXCR, one entry per CDR3 protein. The table records roughly 740,000 distinct CDR3 sequences, about 16% of them present only once. Sequenced material: blood. The receptors were gathered from a man between 18 and 35 years old with Graves' hyperthyroidism.

This clonotype was observed a handful of times. The V and J genes are TRBV24-1 and TRBJ2-1; 10 nucleotides agree with TRBD1. The CDR3 totals 16 residues. The V and J ends lost 4 bases and 2 bases, in that order; junction bases with no gene match: 4. Germline V gene lookup returns CDR1 KGHDR and CDR2 SFDVKD. CDR3 nucleotide sequence: TGTGCCACCAGTGACCCGGGACAGGGGACCTACAATGAGCAGTTCTTC. This gives the protein CATSDPGQGTYNEQFF.

The V call is TRBV6-5, the J call TRBJ1-4; D remains ambiguous. The length of the CDR3 is 13 residues. Germline assignment: CDR1 MNHEY and CDR2 SVGAGI. V shed 3 bases and J shed 8 bases, with 10 bases lying between them. The CDR3 loop reads CASSYSVGEKLFF. The DNA for the CDR3 is TGTGCCAGCAGTTATTCAGTAGGGGAAAAACTGTTTTTT.

Ten or more counts support this clonotype. This rearrangement joins TRBV10-3 to TRBJ2-3, with D tentatively TRBD1 (6 bases). The CDR3 is made up of 15 amino acids. Trimming pared 4 bases from V and 8 bases from J, leaving 19 bases between. CDR1 is ENHRY, CDR2 SYGVKD, per germline. The CDR3 region is CAISGIGGTQITQYF. Written as DNA, the CDR3 is TGTGCCATCAGTGGGATTGGGGGCACACAGATTACGCAGTATTTT.

There are a few counts of this clonotype. The chain couples TRBV20-1 to TRBJ2-5, with 7 positions matching TRBD2. V gave up 3 bases and J gave up 4 bases; unmatched junction bases: 5. The CDR3 has 13 residues. The germline gives CDR1 DFQATT, CDR2 SNEGSKA (reference sequence). This CDR3 reads CSASPSGSETQYF. The CDR3 region has the DNA TGCAGTGCTAGCCCTAGCGGTTCAGAGACCCAGTACTTC.

This clonotype was seen only a few times. The chain recombines TRBV2 with TRBJ2-2; D is undetermined. Between the trimmed V and J ends, which lost 6 bases and 7 bases, there was a span of 12 bases. The CDR3 extends over 13 amino acids. Germline lookup yields CDR1 SNHLY and CDR2 FYNNEI. CDR3 region: CASRTTPGGELFF. CDR3 in DNA: TGTGCCAGCAGGACGACCCCGGGCGGGGAGCTGTTTTTT.

There are a few counts of this clonotype. The chain joins TRBV18 to TRBJ1-4; no clear D gene. Trimming took 6 bases from V and 0 from J, leaving 11 bases between them. Germline values: CDR1 KGHSH, CDR2 LQKENI. CDR3 length: 15 residues. The CDR3 nucleotides read TGTGCCAGCTCTCCCTCCCAGGCAACTAATGAAAAACTGTTTTTT. Translated: CASSPSQATNEKLFF.

This clonotype was detected only a few times. The rearrangement uses TRBV6-2 or TRBV6-3 and TRBJ2-7, with 7 bases matching TRBD2. Trimming took 0 bases from V and 6 from J; bases not matched to a gene: 5. The CDR3 spans 14 residues. CDR1 and CDR2 (germline): MNHEY, SVGEGT. In nucleotides, the CDR3 is TGTGCCAGCAGTTACTCGGGGGGGGTCAGCGAGCAGTACTTC. Translating it yields CASSYSGGVSEQYF.

V gene TRBV5-8 combines with J gene TRBJ2-1; a weak D match, TRBD1 (6 bases). The germline V and J ends were trimmed by 4 bases and 2 bases, with 19 bases remaining between them. This CDR3 is built from 17 residues. Germline V CDR1 and CDR2: SGHTS, YDEGEE. Here the CDR3 reads CASSPSPGTSAYNEQFF. CDR3 coding DNA: TGTGCCAGCAGCCCCTCACCCGGGACATCCGCCTACAATGAGCAGTTCTTC. Supplemented by reference TRBV5-8 and TRBJ2-1, the full variable domain reads EAGVTQSPTHLIKTRGQQATLRCSPISGHTSVYWYQQALGLGLQFLLWYDEGEERNRGNFPPRFSGRQFPNYSSELNVNALELEDSALYLCASSPSPGTSAYNEQFFGPGTRLTVL.

This clonotype was detected ten times or more. This chain joins TRBV6-1 and TRBJ1-1; maybe TRBD1 (5 bases). Trimming removed 9 bases at V and 1 base at J, with 12 bases between. Germline values: CDR1 MNHNS, CDR2 SASEGT. The CDR3 is made up of 13 amino acids. CDR3 nucleotides: TGTGCCAGTCCTCGGGGCCCGAACACTGAAGCTTTCTTT. Translating gives CASPRGPNTEAFF.